One sample yielded the 21 T cell receptor beta chains listed below, sequenced in a study of T cell changes during pregnancy in multiple sclerosis. Sequencing used immunoSEQ multiplex PCR; TCRdb keeps in-frame clones, though not all of them. The data show roughly 35,000 clones, approximately 92% seen once. Sequenced input: PBMCs (not recorded whether the cells were cultured). These receptors originate from a female donor with multiple sclerosis, enrolled in a pregnancy study.

The rearrangement joins TRBV11-3 to TRBJ2-1; the match to TRBD2 covers 7 bases. The V segment lost 1 base and the J segment 9 bases; nucleotides outside the gene matches: 9. This CDR3 contains 15 residues. Germline V lookup: CDR1 SGHNT, CDR2 YENEEA. In DNA, the CDR3 is TGTGCCAGCAGCTTAGCCGGGACTACCTTCAGTGAGCAGTTCTTC. Amino acids: CASSLAGTTFSEQFF.

This clone was recorded once. V usage is TRBV19 and J usage is TRBJ1-5, with D maybe TRBD1 (5 bases). V was clipped by 5 bases and J by 1 base, with 12 bases between them. Germline CDR1 LNHDA, CDR2 SQIVND (reference sequence). The CDR3 extends over 15 amino acids. CDR3 sequence: CASSYQGWSNQPQHF. CDR3 nucleotide sequence: TGTGCCAGTAGTTATCAGGGATGGAGCAATCAGCCCCAGCATTTT.

This chain joins TRBV5-1 and TRBJ1-4; D is possibly TRBD1 (5 bases). Germline-derived CDR1 and CDR2 are SGHRS and YFSETQ. Trimming pared 0 bases from V and 8 bases from J, leaving 14 bases between. The CDR3 contains 15 residues. CDR3 nucleotide sequence: TGCGCCAGCAGCTTGGTCCCCGGGGGAGGGGAAAAACTGTTTTTT. It specifies CASSLVPGGGEKLFF.

The genes are TRBV6-1 and TRBJ1-2; 8 bases map to TRBD1. V shed 6 bases and J 7 bases; nucleotides not matched to a gene: 13. Germline assignment: CDR1 MNHNS and CDR2 SASEGT. CDR3 length: 15 amino acids. CDR3 DNA sequence: TGTGCCAGCAGGGTAGCAGCAGACAGGGGAGGTGGCTACACCTTC. Its translation: CASRVAADRGGGYTF.

The rearrangement uses TRBV4-3 and TRBJ2-2, with 7 bases that match TRBD2. Germline CDR1 reads LGHNA; CDR2 reads YSLEER. The CDR3 has 17 residues. V trimming: 0 bases; J trimming: 1 base; junction bases outside the gene matches: 5. In DNA form, the CDR3 reads TGCGCCAGCAGCCAAGATCTGAGCGGGAAGAACACCGGGGAGCTGTTTTTT. This encodes CASSQDLSGKNTGELFF.

The V gene is TRBV6-1, the J gene TRBJ2-7; weak D call: TRBD1 (7 bases). The CDR3 contains 14 residues. The V gene lost 6 bases and the J gene lost 4 bases, with 16 bases spanning the gap. Germline V gene sequence: CDR1 MNHNS, CDR2 SASEGT. CDR3 loop: CASSQAGQLYEQYF. The CDR3 nucleotides are TGTGCCAGCAGCCAGGCGGGACAGTTATACGAGCAGTACTTC.

The rearrangement joins TRBV10-1 to TRBJ2-3; D may be TRBD2 (6 bases). The length of the CDR3 is 17 residues. V shed 0 bases and J shed 1 base, with 14 bases lying between them. Germline-derived CDR1 and CDR2 are WNHNN and SYGVQD (reference sequence). The DNA of the CDR3 is TGCGCCAGCAGTGAGTCGACTAGTCTCCCCCGCACAGATACGCAGTATTTT. Its translation is CASSESTSLPRTDTQYF.

This chain connects TRBV27 to TRBJ2-1; the D gene could be TRBD1 or TRBD2 (5 bases each). CDR3 length: 15 amino acids. Trimming took 6 bases from V and 0 from J, leaving 12 bases between them. In germline, CDR1 is MNHEY, CDR2 SMNVEV (reference sequence). The CDR3 nucleotides are TGTGCCAGCAGCCTGTGGGGGAGCTCCTACAATGAGCAGTTCTTC. Translation: CASSLWGSSYNEQFF.

This chain uses TRBV15 with TRBJ1-4, with D hard to call. The CDR3 spans 15 residues. Germline V gene data show CDR1 as LNHNV and CDR2 as YYDKDF (reference sequence). Trimming took 4 bases from V and 8 from J, leaving 17 bases between them. DNA of the CDR3: TGTGCCACCAGCACACTCCCGGACGGGTCCGAAAAACTGTTTTTT. Protein product: CATSTLPDGSEKLFF.

This clone was detected once. This chain connects TRBV19 to TRBJ1-2, with 7 bases that match TRBD1. V dropped 5 bases and J dropped 2; count of bases not matched to a gene: 8. The CDR3 runs to 15 residues. CDR1 and CDR2 from the germline V gene are LNHDA and SQIVND (reference sequence). The CDR3 DNA is TGTGCCAGTAGTGTACGGACAGGTCTCAACTATGGCTACACCTTC. Its protein is CASSVRTGLNYGYTF. The whole variable domain, remainder taken from reference TRBV19 and TRBJ1-2, is DGGITQSPKYLFRKEGQNVTLSCEQNLNHDAMYWYRQDPGQGLRLIYYSQIVNDFQKGDIAEGYSVSREKKESFPLTVTSAQKNPTAFYLCASSVRTGLNYGYTFGSGTRLTVV.

This rearrangement joins TRBV19 to TRBJ2-1, with 7 bases lining up with TRBD2. The trim removed 8 bases at V and 0 bases at J, leaving 10 bases unmatched. There are 16 residues in the CDR3. Germline V CDR1 and CDR2: LNHDA, SQIVND (reference sequence). Here the CDR3 reads CASQLADKSSYNEQFF. The CDR3 nucleotides read TGTGCCAGTCAGCTAGCGGATAAGAGCTCCTACAATGAGCAGTTCTTC.

The chain carries TRBV5-4 and TRBJ2-1, with D perhaps TRBD1 (6 bases). The germline V and J ends were trimmed by 4 bases and 4 bases, with 12 bases remaining between them. There are 14 residues in the CDR3. CDR1 and CDR2 from the germline V gene are SGHNT and YYREEE (reference sequence). CDR3 region: CASSLQGAYNEQFF. CDR3 in DNA: TGTGCCAGCAGCCTACAGGGTGCTTACAATGAGCAGTTCTTC.

The chain couples TRBV19 to TRBJ2-7, with 8 nucleotides matching TRBD1. The CDR3 consists of 14 residues. Per the germline V gene, CDR1 is LNHDA and CDR2 is SQIVND (reference sequence). Trimming removed 1 base from V and 3 bases from J; junction bases left unmatched: 2. The CDR3 protein is CASSIGTGGYEQYF. DNA for the CDR3: TGTGCCAGTAGTATAGGAACAGGGGGCTACGAGCAGTACTTC. The complete variable domain, with remaining parts taken from reference TRBV19 and TRBJ2-7, reads DGGITQSPKYLFRKEGQNVTLSCEQNLNHDAMYWYRQDPGQGLRLIYYSQIVNDFQKGDIAEGYSVSREKKESFPLTVTSAQKNPTAFYLCASSIGTGGYEQYFGPGTRLTVT.

The J gene is TRBJ2-5, the V gene TRBV27; no clear D gene. The DNA matches TRBJ2-7 better at its end, which makes the J call doubtful. This CDR3 spans 14 amino acids. Germline V gives CDR1 MNHEY, CDR2 SMNVEV (reference sequence). CDR3 nucleotides: TGTGCCAGCAGTTTGTTCGGTAGCTCCTACGAGCAGTACTTC. Its protein product is CASSLFGSSYEQYF.

The chain has TRBV5-6 and TRBJ2-1; no definite D call. This CDR3 comprises 14 residues. Germline V lookup: CDR1 SGHDT, CDR2 YYEEEE. V was clipped by 0 bases and J by 4 bases, with 8 bases between them. The CDR3 spells CASSLGADYNEQFF. For the CDR3, the DNA is TGTGCCAGCAGCTTGGGGGCGGATTACAATGAGCAGTTCTTC.

The V and J genes are TRBV5-1 and TRBJ1-1, with TRBD1 as a possible D gene (5 bases). The CDR3 is 13 residues long. Trimming left V 3 bases short and J 4 bases short, with 10 bases between. Germline V gene lookup returns CDR1 SGHRS and CDR2 YFSETQ. DNA for the CDR3: TGCGCCAGCAGCTACCAGGGTATCACTGAAGCTTTCTTT. Translated: CASSYQGITEAFF.

This clone came up once. V and J are TRBV28 and TRBJ2-1; 9 bases fit TRBD2. Germline CDR1 MDHEN, CDR2 SYDVKM. The junction had 8 bases not matched to a gene; V was cut back by 4 bases and J by 1 base. The CDR3 loop spans 17 amino acids. This CDR3 reads CASSSAREGGSYNEQFF. The DNA of the CDR3 is TGTGCCAGCAGTTCCGCGCGGGAGGGAGGTTCCTACAATGAGCAGTTCTTC.

The chain links TRBV4-2 to TRBJ1-4; D is perhaps TRBD1 (5 bases). V was trimmed by 0 bases and J by 7 bases, leaving 12 bases between them. CDR1 LGHNA and CDR2 YNFKEQ come from the germline V gene. This CDR3 is 15 amino acids long. The CDR3 loop is CASSQETGGGEKLFF. As DNA, the CDR3 is TGTGCCAGCAGCCAAGAAACTGGGGGAGGTGAAAAACTGTTTTTT.

The chain links TRBV7-2 to TRBJ1-2; D gene uncertain. CDR1 and CDR2 (germline): SGHTA, FQGNSA. The V gene lost 2 bases and the J gene lost 0 bases, with 7 bases spanning the gap. CDR3 length: 14 residues. CDR3 DNA: TGTGCCAGCAGCTTATCCGTTGCTAACTATGGCTACACCTTC. It codes for CASSLSVANYGYTF.

V gene TRBV30 combines with J gene TRBJ2-2, with a tentative D call TRBD2 (6 bases). Trimming removed 2 bases at V and 8 bases at J, with 15 bases between. Germline CDR1 and CDR2: GTSNPN and SVGIG (reference sequence). The CDR3 consists of 14 residues. The DNA for the CDR3 is TGTGCCTGGAGTACGGGAGCAATCTCGGGGGAGCTGTTTTTT. It translates to CAWSTGAISGELFF.

This clone appeared once. The chain recombines TRBV19 with TRBJ2-5; 11 bases align to TRBD2. The V gene end was trimmed by 4 bases and the J gene end by 3 bases; junction bases not matched to a gene: 1. This CDR3 is 14 amino acids long. Germline lookup yields CDR1 LNHDA and CDR2 SQIVND (reference sequence). DNA of the CDR3: TGTGCCAGTAGTAAGGGACTAGCGGAAGAGACCCAGTACTTC. It yields the protein CASSKGLAEETQYF. The variable domain in full, with the rest retrieved from reference TRBV19 and TRBJ2-5, is DGGITQSPKYLFRKEGQNVTLSCEQNLNHDAMYWYRQDPGQGLRLIYYSQIVNDFQKGDIAEGYSVSREKKESFPLTVTSAQKNPTAFYLCASSKGLAEETQYFGPGTRLLVL.